A single sample gave rise to the 30 T cell receptor beta chains below, sequenced in a study of human T cells and chemical hapten exposure. TCRdb re-derived calls from the RACE reads in MiXCR, one entry per CDR3 protein. The sample yields more than 95,000 distinct CDR3 sequences, 12% seen once. Specified time point: patch test 1, 2 weeks after DPC sensitization. Treatment indicated: therapeutic diphenylcyclopropenone sensitization with weekly scalp DPC. Source: whole blood, taken in connection with sensitization to the hapten diphenylcyclopropenone (DPC). These receptors came from a woman between 45 and 60 years old with alopecia areata. Some clones in this sample may be carry-over from other donors' samples.

This clonotype was recorded many times. The CDR3 nucleotides read TGCAGCGCGAGCGGGAGTTTATTGGGGGAGCAGTACTTC. Encoded protein: CSASGSLLGEQYF. V is TRBV29-1 and J is TRBJ2-7, with TRBD2 matching 8 bases. The CDR3 is 13 amino acids. Trimming removed 7 bases from V and 7 bases from J; junction bases left unmatched: 12. Germline CDR1 is SQVTM and CDR2 is ANQGSEA.

This clonotype came up many times. The gene calls are TRBV7-9 and TRBJ2-7; TRBD2 might be the D (5 bases). Trimming shortened V by 7 bases and J by 4 bases, and 11 bases separated the two germline ends. The CDR3 extends over 12 amino acids. Germline V gene data show CDR1 as SEHNR and CDR2 as FQNEAQ (reference sequence). In nucleotides, the CDR3 is TGTGCCAGCACACGGGGAACATACGAGCAGTACTTC. Translation gives CASTRGTYEQYF.

This clonotype was picked up many times. V usage is TRBV5-1 and J usage is TRBJ2-7, with TRBD1 matching over 10 bases. V lost 3 bases, J lost 1 base, and 1 base stayed unmatched. The CDR3 consists of 14 residues. Germline V gene lookup returns CDR1 SGHRS and CDR2 YFSETQ. CDR3 loop: CASSWDRGSYEQYF. The CDR3 DNA reads as TGCGCCAGCAGCTGGGACAGGGGTTCCTACGAGCAGTACTTC.

This chain uses TRBV11-2 with TRBJ2-3; the match to TRBD1 covers 8 bases. Looked up from germline, CDR1 is SGHAT and CDR2 is FQNNGV. The CDR3 extends over 16 amino acids. The V segment lost 5 bases and the J segment 3 bases; nucleotides outside the gene matches: 10. As DNA, the CDR3 is TGTGCCAGCAGCAATCACAGGGGGGTTAAGACAGATACGCAGTATTTT. This encodes CASSNHRGVKTDTQYF.

This clonotype was counted a few times. The chain recombines TRBV6-1 with TRBJ2-3; maybe TRBD2 (5 bases). The CDR3 covers 16 residues. Trimming left V 7 bases short and J 0 bases short, with 17 bases between. Germline CDR1 and CDR2: MNHNS and SASEGT. The CDR3 region is CASTLRESLSTDTQYF. Written as DNA, the CDR3 is TGTGCCAGCACCTTGAGGGAGAGCCTCAGCACAGATACGCAGTATTTT.

This clonotype was seen a few times. The rearrangement joins TRBV18 to TRBJ2-5; no clear D. This CDR3 spans 15 amino acids. Germline CDR1 is KGHSH and CDR2 is LQKENI. The V and J ends lost 3 bases and 1 base respectively, with 12 bases between them. The chain's CDR3 is CASSPQDVRQETQYF. In DNA form, the CDR3 reads TGTGCCAGCTCACCGCAGGACGTCCGCCAAGAGACCCAGTACTTC. Looking up the rest from reference TRBV18 and TRBJ2-5 gives the full variable domain: NAGVMQNPRHLVRRRGQEARLRCSPMKGHSHVYWYRQLPEEGLKFMVYLQKENIIDESGMPKERFSAEFPKEGPSILRIQQVVRGDSAAYFCASSPQDVRQETQYFGPGTRLLVL.

This chain links TRBV29-1 with TRBJ1-1; perhaps TRBD1 as D (5 bases). This CDR3 has 13 residues. V lost 4 bases and J lost 3, with 12 bases in between. The germline V gene has CDR1 SQVTM and CDR2 ANQGSEA. DNA of the CDR3: TGCAGCGTTGCTCTGACAGACCACACTGAAGCTTTCTTT. Translated, it gives CSVALTDHTEAFF.

This clonotype was counted ten times or more. The V gene is TRBV28, the J gene TRBJ2-5; TRBD2 is a possible D gene (5 bases). Deletions cut 2 bases from V and 5 bases from J, with 9 bases between. Per germline, CDR1 MDHEN and CDR2 SYDVKM. The CDR3 has 13 residues. The CDR3 DNA is TGTGCCAGCAGTTTACCCGGGATTGAGACCCAGTACTTC. Residues: CASSLPGIETQYF.

This clonotype was detected many times. This rearrangement joins TRBV6-2 or TRBV6-3 to TRBJ1-2; D perhaps matches TRBD1 (5 bases). Germline V gene data show CDR1 as MNHEY and CDR2 as SVGEGT. This CDR3 is 14 amino acids long. Trimming pared 6 bases from V and 5 bases from J, leaving 16 bases between. The CDR3 spells CASSFRGGRYGYTF. CDR3 DNA sequence: TGTGCCAGCAGCTTTCGCGGGGGGAGGTATGGCTACACCTTC.

Here the CDR3 DNA reads TGTGCCAGCAGCCAAGCACAGGGTCCTATTCGGGAGCAGTACTTC. Amino acids: CASSQAQGPIREQYF. This sequence joins TRBV3-1 and TRBJ2-7; possibly TRBD1 for D (6 bases). Germline lookup yields CDR1 LGHDT and CDR2 YNNKEL (reference sequence). The CDR3 runs 15 residues. V was shortened by 1 base and J by 7 bases, with 17 bases between the two germline ends.

The CDR3: CSVVGGDTEAFF. The CDR3 nucleotides read TGCAGCGTTGTCGGGGGTGACACTGAAGCTTTCTTT. The chain is built from TRBV29-1 and TRBJ1-1, with D maybe TRBD1 (5 bases). The CDR3 is 12 residues long. V lost 4 bases, J lost 3 bases, and 9 bases lay in between. CDR1 SQVTM and CDR2 ANQGSEA come from the germline V gene.

In this sample, this clonotype turned up many times. The V call is TRBV5-1, the J call TRBJ1-5; 9 bases map to TRBD1. This CDR3 contains 16 residues. The V segment lost 3 bases and the J segment 5 bases; nucleotides outside the gene matches: 9. CDR1 and CDR2 from the germline V gene are SGHRS and YFSETQ. For the CDR3, the DNA is TGCGCCAGCAGCTCTAAGGGACAGGGAGGTGATCAGCCCCAGCATTTT. Encoded protein: CASSSKGQGGDQPQHF. Complete variable domain (other parts from reference TRBV5-1 and TRBJ1-5): KAGVTQTPRYLIKTRGQQVTLSCSPISGHRSVSWYQQTPGQGLQFLFEYFSETQRNKGNFPGRFSGRQFSNSRSEMNVSTLELGDSALYLCASSSKGQGGDQPQHFGDGTRLSIL.

This clonotype came up many times. The chain employs TRBV3-1 and TRBJ1-1; unclear D gene. The CDR3 consists of 15 residues. V lost 3 bases, J lost 8 bases, and 19 bases lay in between. From germline, CDR1 is LGHDT and CDR2 YNNKEL (reference sequence). CDR3 loop: CASSHSAISIREAFF. In nucleotides, the CDR3 is TGTGCCAGCAGCCACTCAGCCATTTCGATTCGAGAAGCTTTCTTT.

This clonotype was counted at least ten times. This rearrangement joins TRBV12-3 or TRBV12-4 to TRBJ2-3; D not resolved. Between the trimmed V and J ends, which lost 6 bases and 0 bases, there was a span of 7 bases. The CDR3 has 13 amino acids. The DNA for the CDR3 is TGTGCCAGCAGACAGACTAGCACAGATACGCAGTATTTT. Amino acids: CASRQTSTDTQYF.

This chain uses TRBV27 with TRBJ1-5; 10 nucleotides match TRBD1. The CDR3 is made up of 15 amino acids. Germline loops: CDR1 MNHEY, CDR2 SMNVEV (reference sequence). V dropped 6 bases and J dropped 3; count of bases not matched to a gene: 5. CDR3 amino acids: CASRTGGPVNQPQHF. The CDR3 nucleotides are TGTGCCAGCAGGACAGGGGGCCCCGTCAATCAGCCCCAGCATTTT.

This clonotype was seen many times. The chain couples TRBV9 to TRBJ2-5; 9 positions match TRBD2. Trimming cost V 4 bases and J 5 bases; bases outside gene matches: 3. The CDR3 has 13 amino acids. Germline-derived CDR1 and CDR2 are SGDLS and YYNGEE. The CDR3 nucleotides read TGTGCCAGCAGCCTTAGCGGGAGCGAGACCCAGTACTTC. This encodes CASSLSGSETQYF. The full variable domain, completed using reference TRBV9 and TRBJ2-5, is DSGVTQTPKHLITATGQRVTLRCSPRSGDLSVYWYQQSLDQGLQFLIQYYNGEERAKGNILERFSAQQFPDLHSELNLSSLELGDSALYFCASSLSGSETQYFGPGTRLLVL.

This clonotype has more than one count but fewer than ten. The chain is built from TRBV20-1 and TRBJ2-5; D is unresolved. The CDR3 runs to 13 residues. The germline CDR1 and CDR2 sequences are DFQATT and SNEGSKA (reference sequence). V dropped 0 bases and J dropped 6 bases, with 11 bases sitting between them. Here the CDR3 reads CSARDRDWKTQYF. CDR3 in DNA: TGCAGTGCTAGAGATCGAGACTGGAAGACCCAGTACTTC.

V gene TRBV7-7 combines with J gene TRBJ2-3; a possible D gene is TRBD2 (6 bases). This CDR3 spans 14 amino acids. The germline V gene has CDR1 SSHAT and CDR2 FNYEAQ (reference sequence). The CDR3 coding sequence is TGTGCTAGCTCGGAGGGGCTAAGCACAGATACGCAGTATTTT. It specifies CASSEGLSTDTQYF. The variable domain in full, with the rest retrieved from reference TRBV7-7 and TRBJ2-3, is GAGVSQSPRYKVTKRGQDVTLRCDPISSHATLYWYQQALGQGPEFLTYFNYEAQPDKSGLPSDRFSAERPEGSISTLTIQRTEQRDSAMYRCASSEGLSTDTQYFGPGTRLTVL.

This clonotype has ten or more counts. J is TRBJ1-1 and V is TRBV11-2; D may be TRBD1 (6 bases). The V end lost 3 bases, the J end lost 4 bases, and 12 bases lay between the germline ends. The CDR3 covers 14 residues. The germline CDR1 and CDR2 sequences are SGHAT and FQNNGV. For the CDR3, the DNA is TGTGCCAGCAGCTTTCAGGGGAGTAGCACTGAAGCTTTCTTT. This gives the protein CASSFQGSSTEAFF.

The rearrangement joins TRBV7-9 to TRBJ1-5, with D maybe TRBD1 (6 bases). In germline, CDR1 is SEHNR, CDR2 FQNEAQ (reference sequence). With 1 base removed from V and 7 bases from J, the gap between germline ends came to 14 bases. The CDR3 length is 15 residues. DNA of the CDR3: TGTGCCAGCAGCTTAGGGGGGGCCAGTCCCCAGCCCCAGCATTTT. Amino acids: CASSLGGASPQPQHF.

Many counts were recorded for this clonotype. This sequence joins TRBV20-1 and TRBJ2-4; a possible D gene is TRBD2 (5 bases). The CDR3 contains 13 residues. Germline values: CDR1 DFQATT, CDR2 SNEGSKA (reference sequence). Trimming shortened V by 1 base and J by 8 bases, and 12 bases separated the two germline ends. This CDR3 reads CSARGRLAYIQYF. CDR3 bases: TGCAGTGCTAGAGGACGGTTAGCGTACATTCAGTACTTC.

This rearrangement joins TRBV12-3 or TRBV12-4 to TRBJ1-1, with 8 bases fitting TRBD1. The CDR3 is made up of 14 amino acids. V shed 6 bases and J 3 bases; nucleotides not matched to a gene: 6. DNA of the CDR3: TGTGCCAGCAGCATCGACAGGGGCCACACTGAAGCTTTCTTT. Its translation: CASSIDRGHTEAFF.

This clonotype turned up a few times. This chain connects TRBV7-2 to TRBJ2-2, with D perhaps given as TRBD1 or TRBD2 (5 bases each). The V end was cut by 2 bases, the J end by 0 bases, with 13 bases between. Germline V gene sequence: CDR1 SGHTA, CDR2 FQGNSA. The CDR3 runs to 17 residues. Written as DNA, the CDR3 is TGTGCCAGCAGCTTAAGGTCCGGGGCAACGAACACCGGGGAGCTGTTTTTT. It codes for CASSLRSGATNTGELFF.

The chain carries TRBV3-1 and TRBJ1-1; D is possibly TRBD1 (6 bases). Between the trimmed V and J ends, which lost 3 bases and 4 bases, there was a span of 12 bases. There are 14 residues in the CDR3. Germline loops: CDR1 LGHDT, CDR2 YNNKEL (reference sequence). CDR3 region: CASSHHRAGTEAFF. The DNA of the CDR3 is TGTGCCAGCAGCCATCACAGGGCGGGCACTGAAGCTTTCTTT.

Ten or more counts support this clonotype. The chain recombines TRBV5-1 with TRBJ2-1, with D possibly TRBD1 on 5 matching bases. V was shortened by 4 bases and J by 8 bases, with 16 bases between the two germline ends. The CDR3 has 14 residues. Germline V CDR1 and CDR2: SGHRS, YFSETQ. This CDR3 is CASSRRWEGDEQFF. CDR3 DNA: TGCGCCAGCAGCAGGCGGTGGGAAGGGGATGAGCAGTTCTTC.

This chain uses TRBV20-1 with TRBJ2-2, with unresolved D. With 5 bases removed from V and 4 bases from J, the gap between germline ends came to 11 bases. The CDR3 covers 13 residues. Germline CDR1 is DFQATT and CDR2 is SNEGSKA (reference sequence). The CDR3 is CSAPIPATGELFF. CDR3 bases: TGCAGTGCTCCCATACCGGCCACCGGGGAGCTGTTTTTT.

This clonotype has a count of ten or more. The V gene is TRBV20-1, the J gene TRBJ2-3, with D unresolved. The CDR3 runs to 15 residues. V lost 5 bases, J lost 0 bases, and 15 bases lay in between. Germline CDR1 is DFQATT and CDR2 is SNEGSKA (reference sequence). For the CDR3, the DNA is TGCAGTGCTCCTAGTAGGCTAACGAGCACAGATACGCAGTATTTT. Translating it yields CSAPSRLTSTDTQYF.

The chain carries TRBV12-3 or TRBV12-4 and TRBJ1-2; 11 positions match TRBD1. Trimming cost V 8 bases and J 7 bases; bases outside gene matches: 6. The CDR3 covers 13 residues. The CDR3, as DNA: TGTGCCAGCCGGACAGGGGGCGGCTCTGGCTACACCTTC. This encodes CASRTGGGSGYTF.

This clonotype was counted many times. The V and J genes are TRBV12-3 or TRBV12-4 and TRBJ2-3; D is undetermined. The CDR3 is 14 residues long. Trimming removed 2 bases at V and 2 bases at J, with 8 bases between. CDR3 DNA: TGTGCCAGCAGTTTATCCTCGATCACAGATACGCAGTATTTT. It is translated as CASSLSSITDTQYF.

The V call is TRBV29-1, the J call TRBJ2-3; D ambiguous. This CDR3 spans 16 amino acids. The germline V and J ends were trimmed by 0 bases and 4 bases, with 17 bases remaining between them. Germline CDR1 reads SQVTM; CDR2 reads ANQGSEA. CDR3 nucleotides: TGCAGCGTTGAAGATCCCCCTAAGGCGCCATCAGATACGCAGTATTTT. It is translated as CSVEDPPKAPSDTQYF.